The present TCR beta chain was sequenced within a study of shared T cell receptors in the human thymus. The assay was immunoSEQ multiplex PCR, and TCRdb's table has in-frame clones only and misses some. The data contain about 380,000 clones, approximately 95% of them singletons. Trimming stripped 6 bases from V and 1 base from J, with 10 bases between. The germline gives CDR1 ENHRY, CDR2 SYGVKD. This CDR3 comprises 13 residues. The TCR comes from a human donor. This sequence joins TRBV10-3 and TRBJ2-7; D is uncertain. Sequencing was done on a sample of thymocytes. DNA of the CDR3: TGTGCCATCAGGAAGGTCGGGTCCTACGAGCAGTACTTC. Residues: CAIRKVGSYEQYF.